This entry lists 4 T cell receptor beta chains sequenced from one sample in a study of shared clonotypes between healthy human individuals. Assay: immunoSEQ multiplex PCR; the TCRdb copy retains only in-frame clones and omits some. The table includes about 550,000 clones, about 95% detected once. Naive CD8 cells lacked CD45RO and underwent positive selection for CCR7, leaving out terminally differentiated effector memory CD45RA+ cells. The specimen sequenced was naive CD8+ T cells sorted from blood. The receptors originated from a woman in her thirties in good health.

The rearrangement joins TRBV2 to TRBJ2-5; TRBD2 matches at 10 bases. Germline V gene sequence: CDR1 SNHLY, CDR2 FYNNEI. The CDR3 is 15 amino acids. J gave up 0 bases and V 7 bases, and 5 bases lay outside the gene matches. The CDR3 sequence is CASIRTSGNQETQYF. In DNA form, the CDR3 reads TGTGCCAGCATCCGGACTAGCGGAAACCAAGAGACCCAGTACTTC.

With respect to this clone: Other DNA sequences of this sample code for an identical CDR3. This chain uses TRBV27 with TRBJ2-3; D is ambiguous. The CDR3 runs 14 residues. The V gene lost 5 bases and the J gene lost 1 base, with 10 bases spanning the gap. CDR1 is MNHEY, CDR2 SMNVEV, per germline (reference sequence). CDR3 DNA: TGTGCCAGCAGTCTGTATCGGGGCACAGATACGCAGTATTTT. Protein product: CASSLYRGTDTQYF.

This clone was recorded only once. V gene TRBV5-6 combines with J gene TRBJ1-1; D not resolved. Germline V gene sequence: CDR1 SGHDT, CDR2 YYEEEE. The CDR3 length is 12 residues. The V end was cut by 0 bases, the J end by 7 bases, with 7 bases between. In DNA form, the CDR3 reads TGTGCCAGCAGCTTGGGGGGAGTTGAAGCTTTCTTT. It specifies CASSLGGVEAFF.

The V gene is TRBV27, the J gene TRBJ2-1, with D possibly TRBD2 on 6 matching bases. Germline CDR1 MNHEY, CDR2 SMNVEV (reference sequence). This CDR3 has 15 residues. Trimming left V 8 bases short and J 4 bases short, with 18 bases between. The CDR3 spells CASCYGPSAYNEQFF. CDR3 DNA: TGTGCCAGCTGCTATGGGCCTAGCGCTTACAATGAGCAGTTCTTC.